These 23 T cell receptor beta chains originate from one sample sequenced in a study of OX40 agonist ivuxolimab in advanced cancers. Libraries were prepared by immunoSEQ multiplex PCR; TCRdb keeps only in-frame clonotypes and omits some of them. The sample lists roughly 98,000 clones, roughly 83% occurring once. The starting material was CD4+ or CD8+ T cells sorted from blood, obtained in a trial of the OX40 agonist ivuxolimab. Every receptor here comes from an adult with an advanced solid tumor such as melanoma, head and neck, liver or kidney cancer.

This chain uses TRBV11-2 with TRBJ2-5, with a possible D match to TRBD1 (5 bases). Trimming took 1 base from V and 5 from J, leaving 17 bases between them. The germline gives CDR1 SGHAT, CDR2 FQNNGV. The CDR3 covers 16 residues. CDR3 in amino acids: CASSLGAVPGAETQYF. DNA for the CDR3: TGTGCCAGCAGCTTAGGAGCCGTCCCTGGGGCGGAGACCCAGTACTTC. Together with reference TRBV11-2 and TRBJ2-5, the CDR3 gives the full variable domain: EAGVAQSPRYKIIEKRQSVAFWCNPISGHATLYWYQQILGQGPKLLIQFQNNGVVDDSQLPKDRFSAERLKGVDSTLKIQPAKLEDSAVYLCASSLGAVPGAETQYFGPGTRLLVL.

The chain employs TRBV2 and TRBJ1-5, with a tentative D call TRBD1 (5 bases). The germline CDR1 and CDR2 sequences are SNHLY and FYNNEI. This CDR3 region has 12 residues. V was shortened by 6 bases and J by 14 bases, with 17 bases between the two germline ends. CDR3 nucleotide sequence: TGTGCCAGCAGCTTGGGGGGGGGACGGAAGCATTTT. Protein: CASSLGGGRKHF.

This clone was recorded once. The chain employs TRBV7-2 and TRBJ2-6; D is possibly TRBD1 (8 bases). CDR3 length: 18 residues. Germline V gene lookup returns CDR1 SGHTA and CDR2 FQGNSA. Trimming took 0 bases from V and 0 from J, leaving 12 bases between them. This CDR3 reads CASSLARGTGSGANVLTF. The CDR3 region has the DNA TGTGCCAGCAGCTTAGCGCGGGGGACAGGCTCTGGGGCCAACGTCCTGACTTTC.

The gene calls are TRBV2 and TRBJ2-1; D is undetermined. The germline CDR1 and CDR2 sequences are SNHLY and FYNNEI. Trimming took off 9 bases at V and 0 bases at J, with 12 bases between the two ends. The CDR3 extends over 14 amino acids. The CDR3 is CASGALSSYNEQFF. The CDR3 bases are TGTGCCAGTGGAGCCCTGAGCTCCTACAATGAGCAGTTCTTC.

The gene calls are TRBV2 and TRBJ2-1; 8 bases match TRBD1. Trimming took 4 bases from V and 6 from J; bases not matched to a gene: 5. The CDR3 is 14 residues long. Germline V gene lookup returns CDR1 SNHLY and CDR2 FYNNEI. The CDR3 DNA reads TGTGCCAGCAGTGGACAGGGGCCATTCAATGAGCAGTTCTTC. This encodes CASSGQGPFNEQFF.

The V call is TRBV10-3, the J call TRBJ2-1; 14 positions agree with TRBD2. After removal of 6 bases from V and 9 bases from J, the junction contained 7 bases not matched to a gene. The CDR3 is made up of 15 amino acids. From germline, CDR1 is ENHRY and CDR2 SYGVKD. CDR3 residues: CAIRKTSGGAGEQFF. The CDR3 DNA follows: TGTGCCATCAGGAAGACTAGCGGGGGGGCCGGTGAGCAGTTCTTC.

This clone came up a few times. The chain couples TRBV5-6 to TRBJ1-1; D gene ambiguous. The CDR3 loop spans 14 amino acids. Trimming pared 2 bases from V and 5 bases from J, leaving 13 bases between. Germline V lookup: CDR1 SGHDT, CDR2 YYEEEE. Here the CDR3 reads CASSFYARGTEAFF. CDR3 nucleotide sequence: TGTGCCAGCAGCTTTTACGCTAGAGGGACTGAAGCTTTCTTT.

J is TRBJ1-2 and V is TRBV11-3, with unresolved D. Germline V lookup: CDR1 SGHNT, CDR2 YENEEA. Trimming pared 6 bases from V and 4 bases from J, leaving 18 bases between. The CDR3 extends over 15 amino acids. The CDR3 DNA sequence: TGTGCCAGCAGTCAAAATCCGGGGAGGAGCTATGGCTACACCTTC. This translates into CASSQNPGRSYGYTF.

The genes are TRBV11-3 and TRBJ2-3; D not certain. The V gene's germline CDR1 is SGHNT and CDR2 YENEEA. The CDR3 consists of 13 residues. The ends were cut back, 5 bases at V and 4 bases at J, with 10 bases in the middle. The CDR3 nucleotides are TGTGCCAGCAGCAAGGACGGCGCAGATACGCAGTATTTT. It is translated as CASSKDGADTQYF.

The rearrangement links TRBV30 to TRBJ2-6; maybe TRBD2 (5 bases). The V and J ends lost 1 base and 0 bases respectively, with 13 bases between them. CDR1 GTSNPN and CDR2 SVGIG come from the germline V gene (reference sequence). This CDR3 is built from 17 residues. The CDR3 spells CAWSDSLEGSGANVLTF. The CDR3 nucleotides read TGTGCCTGGAGTGATTCTCTTGAGGGCTCTGGGGCCAACGTCCTGACTTTC. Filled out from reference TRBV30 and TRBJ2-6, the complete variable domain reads SQTIHQWPATLVQPVGSPLSLECTVEGTSNPNLYWYRQAAGRGLQLLFYSVGIGQISSEVPQNLSASRPQDRQFILSSKKLLLSDSGFYLCAWSDSLEGSGANVLTFGAGSRLTVL.

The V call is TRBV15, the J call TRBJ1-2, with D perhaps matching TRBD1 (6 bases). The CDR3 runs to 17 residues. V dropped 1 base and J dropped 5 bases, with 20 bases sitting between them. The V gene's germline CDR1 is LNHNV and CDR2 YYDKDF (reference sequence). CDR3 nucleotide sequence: TGTGCCACCAGCAGAGGCGGGAAGGGGGGCGGGAGTTATGGCTACACCTTC. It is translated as CATSRGGKGGGSYGYTF.

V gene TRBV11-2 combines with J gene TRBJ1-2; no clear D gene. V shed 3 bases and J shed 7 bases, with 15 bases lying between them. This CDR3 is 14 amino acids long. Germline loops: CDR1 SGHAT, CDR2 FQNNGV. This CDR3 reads CASSLRAREGGYTF. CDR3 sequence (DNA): TGTGCCAGCAGCTTGCGGGCCCGGGAGGGTGGCTACACCTTC.

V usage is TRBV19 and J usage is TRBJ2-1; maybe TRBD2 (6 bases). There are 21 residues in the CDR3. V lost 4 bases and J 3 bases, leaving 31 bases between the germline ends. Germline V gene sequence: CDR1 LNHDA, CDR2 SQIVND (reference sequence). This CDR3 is CASSRPRLGLGGKFSYNEQFF. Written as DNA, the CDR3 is TGTGCCAGTAGTAGACCCCGACTGGGGCTCGGAGGGAAATTCAGCTACAATGAGCAGTTCTTC.

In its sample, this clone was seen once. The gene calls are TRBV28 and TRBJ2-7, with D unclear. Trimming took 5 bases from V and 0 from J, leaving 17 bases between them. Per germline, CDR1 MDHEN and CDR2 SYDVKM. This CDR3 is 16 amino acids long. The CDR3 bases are TGTGCCAGCAGTGACACGGCAGGCAGCCCCTCCTACGAGCAGTACTTC. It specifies CASSDTAGSPSYEQYF.

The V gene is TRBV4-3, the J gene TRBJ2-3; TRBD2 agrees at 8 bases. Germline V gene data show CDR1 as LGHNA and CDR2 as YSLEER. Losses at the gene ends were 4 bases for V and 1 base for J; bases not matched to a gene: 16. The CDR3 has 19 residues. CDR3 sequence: CASSRGGSSGVPGTDTQYF. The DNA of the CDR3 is TGCGCCAGCAGCCGGGGTGGAAGTAGCGGGGTACCAGGCACAGATACGCAGTATTTT.

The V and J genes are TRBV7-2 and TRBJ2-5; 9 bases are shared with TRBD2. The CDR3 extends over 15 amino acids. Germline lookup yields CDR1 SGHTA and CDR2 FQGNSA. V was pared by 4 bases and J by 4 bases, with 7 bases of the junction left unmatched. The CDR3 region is CASSSSGTSTETQYF. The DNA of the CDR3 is TGTGCCAGCAGCTCATCCGGGACTAGCACAGAGACCCAGTACTTC.

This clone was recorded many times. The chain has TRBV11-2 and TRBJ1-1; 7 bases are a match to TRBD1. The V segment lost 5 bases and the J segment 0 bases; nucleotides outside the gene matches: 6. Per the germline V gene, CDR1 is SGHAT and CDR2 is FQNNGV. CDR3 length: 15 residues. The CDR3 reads CASSPWTGVNTEAFF. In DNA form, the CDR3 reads TGTGCCAGCAGCCCGTGGACAGGTGTGAACACTGAAGCTTTCTTT.

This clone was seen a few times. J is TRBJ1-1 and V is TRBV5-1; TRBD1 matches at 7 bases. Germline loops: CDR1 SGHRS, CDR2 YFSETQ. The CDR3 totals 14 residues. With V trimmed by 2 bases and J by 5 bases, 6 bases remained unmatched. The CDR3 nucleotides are TGCGCCAGCAGCTTCAGGGGGTTGGGGACTGAAGCTTTCTTT. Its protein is CASSFRGLGTEAFF. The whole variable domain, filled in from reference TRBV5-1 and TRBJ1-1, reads KAGVTQTPRYLIKTRGQQVTLSCSPISGHRSVSWYQQTPGQGLQFLFEYFSETQRNKGNFPGRFSGRQFSNSRSEMNVSTLELGDSALYLCASSFRGLGTEAFFGQGTRLTVV.

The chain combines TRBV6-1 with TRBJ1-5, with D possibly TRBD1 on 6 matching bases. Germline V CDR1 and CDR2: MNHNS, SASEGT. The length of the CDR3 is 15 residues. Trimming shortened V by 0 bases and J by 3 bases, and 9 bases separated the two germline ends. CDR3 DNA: TGTGCCAGCAGTGAAGCAACAGGGTTCAATCAGCCCCAGCATTTT. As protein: CASSEATGFNQPQHF.

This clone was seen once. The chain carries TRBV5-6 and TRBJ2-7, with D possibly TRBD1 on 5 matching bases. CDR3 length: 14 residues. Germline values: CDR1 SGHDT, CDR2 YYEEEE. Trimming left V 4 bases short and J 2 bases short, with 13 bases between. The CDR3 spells CASSLTVGTYEQYF. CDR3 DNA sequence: TGTGCCAGCAGCCTGACAGTTGGTACCTACGAGCAGTACTTC.

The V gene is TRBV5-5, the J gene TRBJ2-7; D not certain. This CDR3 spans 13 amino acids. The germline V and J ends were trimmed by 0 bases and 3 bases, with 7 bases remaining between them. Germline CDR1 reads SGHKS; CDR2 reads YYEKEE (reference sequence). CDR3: CASSLASLYEQYF. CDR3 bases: TGTGCCAGCAGCTTGGCCTCTCTCTACGAGCAGTACTTC.

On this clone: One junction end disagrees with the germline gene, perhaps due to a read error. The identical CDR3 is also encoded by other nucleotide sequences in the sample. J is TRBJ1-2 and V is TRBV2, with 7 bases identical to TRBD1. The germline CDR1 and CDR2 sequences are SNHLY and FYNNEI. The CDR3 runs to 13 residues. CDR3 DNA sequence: TGCGCCAGCAGTCAGGGGGCTAACTATGGCTACACCTTC. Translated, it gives CASSQGANYGYTF.

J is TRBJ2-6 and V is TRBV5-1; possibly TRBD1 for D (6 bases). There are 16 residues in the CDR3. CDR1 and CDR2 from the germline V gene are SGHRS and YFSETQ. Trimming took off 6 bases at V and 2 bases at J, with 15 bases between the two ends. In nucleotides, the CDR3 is TGCGCCAGCAATGCAGGGGAAAGGGCTGGGGCCAACGTCCTGACTTTC. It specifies CASNAGERAGANVLTF.